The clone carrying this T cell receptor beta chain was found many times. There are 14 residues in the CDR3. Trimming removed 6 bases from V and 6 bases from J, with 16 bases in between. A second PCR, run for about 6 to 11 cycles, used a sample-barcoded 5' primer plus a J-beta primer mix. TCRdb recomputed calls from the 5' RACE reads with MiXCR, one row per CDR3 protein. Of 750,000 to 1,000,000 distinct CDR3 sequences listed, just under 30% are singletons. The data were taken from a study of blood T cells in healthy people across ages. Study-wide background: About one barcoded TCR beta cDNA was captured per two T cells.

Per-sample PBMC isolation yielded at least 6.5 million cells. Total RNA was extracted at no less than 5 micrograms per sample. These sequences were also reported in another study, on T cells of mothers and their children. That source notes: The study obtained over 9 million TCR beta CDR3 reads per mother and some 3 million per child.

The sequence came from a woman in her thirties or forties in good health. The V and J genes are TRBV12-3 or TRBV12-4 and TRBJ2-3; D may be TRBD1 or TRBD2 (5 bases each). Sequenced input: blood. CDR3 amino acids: CASRTGTSADTQYF. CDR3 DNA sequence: TGTGCCAGCAGAACCGGGACGAGCGCGGATACGCAGTATTTT.